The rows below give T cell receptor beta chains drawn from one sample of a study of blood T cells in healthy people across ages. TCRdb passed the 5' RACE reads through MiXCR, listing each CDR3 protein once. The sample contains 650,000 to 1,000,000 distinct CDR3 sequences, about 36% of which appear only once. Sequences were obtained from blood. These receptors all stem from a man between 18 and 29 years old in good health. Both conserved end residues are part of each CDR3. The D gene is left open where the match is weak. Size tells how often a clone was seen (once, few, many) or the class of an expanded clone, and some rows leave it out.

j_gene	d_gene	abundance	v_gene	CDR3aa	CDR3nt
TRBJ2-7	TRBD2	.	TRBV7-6	CASSAGGEPNEQYF	TGTGCCAGCAGTGCCGGGGGGGAACCGAACGAGCAGTACTTC
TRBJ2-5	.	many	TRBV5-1	CASSLGSEETQYF	TGCGCCAGCAGCTTGGGGTCAGAAGAGACCCAGTACTTC
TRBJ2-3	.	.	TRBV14	CASRLGGNTQYF	TGTGCCAGCAGACTCGGAGGGAATACGCAGTATTTT
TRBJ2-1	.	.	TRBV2	CASSGPSEQETQFF	TGTGCCAGCAGCGGCCCCAGTGAGCAAGAGACCCAGTTCTTC
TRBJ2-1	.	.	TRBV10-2	CASSELPRGEQFF	TGCGCCAGCAGTGAACTGCCTCGGGGCGAGCAGTTCTTC
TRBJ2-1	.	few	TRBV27	CASSLTGQGEQFF	TGTGCCAGCAGTTTGACAGGTCAGGGTGAGCAGTTCTTC
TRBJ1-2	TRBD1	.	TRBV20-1	CSASPDRVLGYTF	TGCAGTGCTAGCCCCGACAGGGTTCTAGGCTACACCTTC
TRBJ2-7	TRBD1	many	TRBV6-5	CASSYPIGPGQGKTYEQYF	TGTGCCAGCAGTTACCCGATAGGCCCGGGACAGGGGAAAACCTACGAGCAGTACTTC
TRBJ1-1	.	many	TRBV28	CASSLEPLRDTEAFF	TGTGCCAGCAGTCTCGAACCCCTACGGGACACTGAAGCTTTCTTT
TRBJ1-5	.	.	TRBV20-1	CSAQTRGQPQHF	TGCAGTGCCCAGACCCGGGGCCAGCCCCAGCATTTT
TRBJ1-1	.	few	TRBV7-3	CASSRGPMNTEAFF	TGTGCCAGCAGCCGCGGACCGATGAACACTGAAGCTTTCTTT
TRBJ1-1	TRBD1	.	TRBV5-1	CASSSGTGLAFF	TGCGCCAGCAGCTCCGGGACAGGGTTAGCTTTCTTT
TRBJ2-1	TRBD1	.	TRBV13	CASSWDRDQETQFF	TGTGCCAGCAGCTGGGACAGGGATCAAGAGACCCAGTTCTTC
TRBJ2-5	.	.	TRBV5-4	CASSLYMEGYNEQYF	TGTGCCAGCAGCTTGTACATGGAGGGGTACAATGAGCAGTACTTC
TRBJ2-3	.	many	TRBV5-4	CASRGVDRTDTQYF	TGTGCCAGCAGAGGAGTTGACCGCACAGATACGCAGTATTTT
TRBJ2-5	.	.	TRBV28	CASSLGSGGEWETQYF	TGTGCCAGCAGTTTAGGGTCCGGGGGAGAGTGGGAGACCCAGTACTTC
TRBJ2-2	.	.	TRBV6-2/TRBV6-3	CASFLGWANTGELFF	TGTGCCAGCTTCCTAGGCTGGGCGAACACCGGGGAGCTGTTTTTT
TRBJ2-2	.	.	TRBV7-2	CASSLAGRGTNTGELFF	TGTGCCAGCAGCTTAGCGGGCAGGGGAACGAACACCGGGGAGCTGTTTTTT
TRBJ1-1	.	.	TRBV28	CASSDRQNTEAFF	TGTGCCAGCAGCGACCGACAGAACACTGAAGCTTTCTTT
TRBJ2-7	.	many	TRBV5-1	CASSSPASYEQYF	TGCGCCAGCAGCTCTCCAGCTTCATACGAGCAGTACTTC
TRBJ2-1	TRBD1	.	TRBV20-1	CSASRDREINEQFF	TGCAGTGCTAGCCGGGACAGGGAGATCAATGAGCAGTTCTTC
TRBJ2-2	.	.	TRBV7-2	CASSGTLRTGELFF	TGTGCCAGCAGCGGAACGTTACGGACCGGGGAGCTGTTTTTT
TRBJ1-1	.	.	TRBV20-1	CSARGLTEAFF	TGCAGTGCTAGGGGATTGACTGAAGCTTTCTTT
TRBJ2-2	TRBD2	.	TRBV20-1	CSARDNERGTANTGELFF	TGCAGTGCTAGAGATAACGAGCGGGGGACCGCGAACACCGGGGAGCTGTTTTTT
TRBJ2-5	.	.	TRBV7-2	CASSPAYITETQYF	TGTGCCAGCAGCCCAGCTTATATTACGGAGACCCAGTACTTC
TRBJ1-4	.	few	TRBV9	CASSVGVFDEKLFF	TGTGCCAGCAGCGTTGGTGTATTCGATGAAAAACTGTTTTTT